The next 24 T cell receptor beta chains were all read from a single sample in a study of shared clonotypes between healthy human individuals. The data were produced by immunoSEQ multiplex PCR, yet TCRdb's version contains in-frame clones alone and is incomplete. This repertoire shows roughly 2,500,000 clones, over 85% found once; its top ten account for 0.36%. Sequenced: naive CD4+ T cells from PBMCs. Sample subset: CD45RA+ positively selected. Receptors were obtained from a man aged 18 to 29 in good health. Some clones in this sample may be carry-over from other donors' samples.

The V call is TRBV28, the J call TRBJ2-1, with TRBD1 matching over 11 bases. Trimming took 4 bases from V and 3 from J; bases not matched to a gene: 11. CDR1 is MDHEN and CDR2 is SYDVKM in the germline V gene. CDR3 length: 18 residues. The CDR3 nucleotides read TGTGCCAGCAGTTCCCCGGCCGGGACAGGGGGGTTCTACAATGAGCAGTTCTTC. Translation gives CASSSPAGTGGFYNEQFF.

CDR3 in DNA: TGTGCCAGCAGCGTAGCACAGGGCAACAACAATGAGCAGTTCTTC. Encoded protein: CASSVAQGNNNEQFF. The rearrangement links TRBV9 to TRBJ2-1, with D perhaps TRBD1 (6 bases). V shed 0 bases and J shed 5 bases, with 12 bases lying between them. CDR1 SGDLS and CDR2 YYNGEE come from the germline V gene. The CDR3 contains 15 residues.

This chain joins TRBV27 and TRBJ2-7, with TRBD1 as a possible D gene (6 bases). This CDR3 is 14 amino acids long. The germline V and J ends were trimmed by 0 bases and 4 bases, with 10 bases remaining between them. Germline CDR1 reads MNHEY; CDR2 reads SMNVEV (reference sequence). The CDR3 coding sequence is TGTGCCAGCAGTTTATCGGGGGCAGATTACGAGCAGTACTTC. It specifies CASSLSGADYEQYF.

The chain carries TRBV18 and TRBJ2-1; D is uncertain. From germline, CDR1 is KGHSH and CDR2 LQKENI. V lost 2 bases and J 5 bases, leaving 10 bases between the germline ends. This CDR3 has 14 amino acids. The CDR3 DNA follows: TGTGCCAGCTCACCAATTCAAGCCAACAATGAGCAGTTCTTC. Encoded protein: CASSPIQANNEQFF.

The rearrangement joins TRBV19 to TRBJ1-2, with 7 positions matching TRBD1. The CDR3 runs to 12 residues. The V segment lost 8 bases and the J segment 7 bases; nucleotides outside the gene matches: 7. Per the germline V gene, CDR1 is LNHDA and CDR2 is SQIVND (reference sequence). The CDR3 DNA is TGTGCCAGTCACAGGGGAGTTAGTGGCTACACCTTC. It encodes CASHRGVSGYTF. Full variable domain (remainder filled in from reference TRBV19 and TRBJ1-2): DGGITQSPKYLFRKEGQNVTLSCEQNLNHDAMYWYRQDPGQGLRLIYYSQIVNDFQKGDIAEGYSVSREKKESFPLTVTSAQKNPTAFYLCASHRGVSGYTFGSGTRLTVV.

This chain links TRBV2 with TRBJ2-5, with no clear D. In germline, CDR1 is SNHLY, CDR2 FYNNEI. The CDR3 runs to 13 residues. Trimming removed 6 bases at V and 2 bases at J, with 10 bases between. CDR3: CASSGVSQETQYF. Written as DNA, the CDR3 is TGTGCCAGCAGCGGAGTAAGTCAAGAGACCCAGTACTTC.

The chain combines TRBV12-5 with TRBJ2-7; D may be TRBD1 or TRBD2 (5 bases each). This CDR3 comprises 14 residues. Looked up from germline, CDR1 is LGHNT and CDR2 is FRNRAP. With 7 bases removed from V and 0 bases from J, the gap between germline ends came to 13 bases. For the CDR3, the DNA is TGTGCTAGTGCCAGGGACGTGAGCTCCTACGAGCAGTACTTC. Encoded protein: CASARDVSSYEQYF. Using reference TRBV12-5 and TRBJ2-7 for the parts outside the CDR3, the full variable domain is DARVTQTPRHKVTEMGQEVTMRCQPILGHNTVFWYRQTMMQGLELLAYFRNRAPLDDSGMPKDRFSAEMPDATLATLKIQPSEPRDSAVYFCASARDVSSYEQYFGPGTRLTVT.

This rearrangement joins TRBV19 to TRBJ1-3; tentatively, D is TRBD1 (5 bases). The germline CDR1 and CDR2 sequences are LNHDA and SQIVND (reference sequence). This CDR3 contains 18 residues. Trimming removed 1 base at V and 3 bases at J, with 19 bases between. CDR3 nucleotide sequence: TGTGCCAGTAGTATAGCAGGGCAAGCAGTGTCTCGTGGAAACACCATATATTTT. Amino acids: CASSIAGQAVSRGNTIYF.

Remarks on this clone: Distinct nucleotide sequences in the sample also encode this CDR3. The gene calls are TRBV5-1 and TRBJ1-1; D not certain. This CDR3 has 12 amino acids. Germline assignment: CDR1 SGHRS and CDR2 YFSETQ. Trimming stripped 0 bases from V and 5 bases from J, with 5 bases between. CDR3 amino acids: CASSLVGTEAFF. CDR3 nucleotide sequence: TGCGCCAGCAGCTTGGTGGGGACTGAAGCTTTCTTT.

The chain combines TRBV5-4 with TRBJ2-5; 11 bases align to TRBD2. CDR3 length: 15 amino acids. V was pared by 3 bases and J by 3 bases, with 4 bases of the junction left unmatched. Per germline, CDR1 SGHNT and CDR2 YYREEE (reference sequence). The CDR3 DNA follows: TGTGCCAGCAGCTGGACTAGCGGGCCCAAAGAGACCCAGTACTTC. Its protein is CASSWTSGPKETQYF.

This CDR3 is CAISPQGAQSTEAFF. The CDR3 DNA follows: TGTGCCATCAGCCCGCAGGGGGCGCAGAGCACTGAAGCTTTCTTT. The chain recombines TRBV10-3 with TRBJ1-1; 8 bases agree with TRBD1. With V trimmed by 6 bases and J by 4 bases, 10 bases remained unmatched. The V gene's germline CDR1 is ENHRY and CDR2 SYGVKD. The CDR3 length is 15 residues.

The rearrangement joins TRBV5-1 to TRBJ2-7; no firm D call. CDR1 and CDR2 from the germline V gene are SGHRS and YFSETQ. CDR3 length equals 13 residues. V dropped 5 bases and J dropped 3 bases, with 12 bases sitting between them. CDR3 in DNA: TGCGCCAGCAGGGTGGCCACCGGCTACGAGCAGTACTTC. Encoded protein: CASRVATGYEQYF.

This clone was counted a few times. Other nucleotide sequences in the sample specify the same CDR3. The chain couples TRBV7-9 to TRBJ1-1; D unclear. V lost 3 bases and J lost 3, with 5 bases in between. Germline V gene lookup returns CDR1 SEHNR and CDR2 FQNEAQ (reference sequence). The CDR3 sequence is 12 residues long. Here the CDR3 reads CASSFRDTEAFF. DNA of the CDR3: TGTGCCAGCAGCTTTAGGGACACTGAAGCTTTCTTT.

J is TRBJ1-5 and V is TRBV6-6; 7 bases line up with TRBD1. J lost 9 bases, V lost 6 bases, and 8 bases had no gene match. Germline V gene lookup returns CDR1 MNHNY and CDR2 SVGAGI (reference sequence). The CDR3 is 13 residues long. The CDR3 is CASRDRRGVPQHF. As DNA, the CDR3 is TGTGCCAGCAGGGACAGGCGGGGCGTGCCCCAGCATTTT.

The chain recombines TRBV6-6 with TRBJ2-2; 8 bases are a match to TRBD2. V dropped 7 bases and J dropped 5; count of bases not matched to a gene: 9. The CDR3 totals 15 residues. CDR1 is MNHNY and CDR2 is SVGAGI in the germline V gene (reference sequence). DNA of the CDR3: TGTGCCAGCACCGTAGCGGGATGGGAAACCGGGGAGCTGTTTTTT. This encodes CASTVAGWETGELFF.

The J gene is TRBJ1-2, the V gene TRBV7-9; possibly TRBD1 for D (6 bases). Trimming pared 5 bases from V and 8 bases from J, leaving 18 bases between. The germline V gene has CDR1 SEHNR and CDR2 FQNEAQ (reference sequence). The CDR3 spans 14 residues. Here the CDR3 reads CASSPLREGGGYTF. CDR3 sequence (DNA): TGTGCCAGCAGCCCCCTCAGGGAGGGGGGCGGCTACACCTTC. Full variable domain (rest looked up from reference TRBV7-9 and TRBJ1-2): DTGVSQNPRHKITKRGQNVTFRCDPISEHNRLYWYRQTLGQGPEFLTYFQNEAQLEKSRLLSDRFSAERPKGSFSTLEIQRTEQGDSAMYLCASSPLREGGGYTFGSGTRLTVV.

The chain employs TRBV28 and TRBJ2-1, with unresolved D. V dropped 7 bases and J dropped 4 bases, with 20 bases sitting between them. The CDR3 spans 16 residues. Germline V CDR1 and CDR2: MDHEN, SYDVKM. The CDR3 DNA is TGTGCCAGCACTAATCCGCCTATGAAAGGTTACAATGAGCAGTTCTTC. This sequence encodes CASTNPPMKGYNEQFF.

The chain has TRBV19 and TRBJ2-7; D may match TRBD1 or TRBD2 (6 bases each). This CDR3 is 13 amino acids long. V was cut by 4 bases and J by 4 bases, with 11 bases left in between. Germline V gene lookup returns CDR1 LNHDA and CDR2 SQIVND (reference sequence). CDR3: CASSRTGTYEQYF. The DNA for the CDR3 is TGTGCCAGTAGTAGAACAGGGACTTACGAGCAGTACTTC.

Points on this clone: A read error may produce the germline difference seen at one junction end. This rearrangement joins TRBV5-1 to TRBJ2-4; no clear D. This CDR3 spans 15 amino acids. The germline gives CDR1 SGHRS, CDR2 YFSETQ. CDR3 nucleotides: TGCGCCAGCAGCCTTACCATAAGGGCCAAAAACATTCAATACTTC. Translated: CASSLTIRAKNIQYF. Complete variable domain (other parts from reference TRBV5-1 and TRBJ2-4): KAGVTQTPRYLIKTRGQQVTLSCSPISGHRSVSWYQQTPGQGLQFLFEYFSETQRNKGNFPGRFSGRQFSNSRSEMNVSTLELGDSALYLCASSLTIRAKNIQYFGAGTRLSVL.

The chain carries TRBV27 and TRBJ1-1; D ambiguous. Germline CDR1 MNHEY, CDR2 SMNVEV (reference sequence). Trimming removed 2 bases at V and 1 base at J, with 14 bases between. The CDR3 is made up of 16 amino acids. The CDR3 protein is CASSLRLASANTEAFF. CDR3 bases: TGTGCCAGCAGTTTACGACTGGCGTCAGCGAACACTGAAGCTTTCTTT.

The V gene is TRBV2, the J gene TRBJ1-5; unclear D gene. V lost 1 base and J 9 bases, leaving 10 bases between the germline ends. Germline CDR1 and CDR2: SNHLY and FYNNEI. The CDR3 has 13 amino acids. As DNA, the CDR3 is TGTGCCAGCAGTGAAGGGCCCGGGAGGCCCCAGCATTTT. Translating gives CASSEGPGRPQHF.

V gene TRBV25-1 combines with J gene TRBJ2-2; the D gene is possibly TRBD1 (6 bases). The V gene lost 6 bases and the J gene lost 1 base, with 15 bases spanning the gap. CDR1 and CDR2 from the germline V gene are MGHDK and SYGVNS. The CDR3 consists of 16 residues. The CDR3 reads CASRSELGQNTGELFF. In DNA form, the CDR3 reads TGTGCCAGCAGGTCCGAACTGGGACAGAACACCGGGGAGCTGTTTTTT. The complete variable domain, with remaining parts taken from reference TRBV25-1 and TRBJ2-2, reads EADIYQTPRYLVIGTGKKITLECSQTMGHDKMYWYQQDPGMELHLIHYSYGVNSTEKGDLSSESTVSRIRTEHFPLTLESARPSHTSQYLCASRSELGQNTGELFFGEGSRLTVL.

This clone appeared a single time. This sequence joins TRBV19 and TRBJ1-5, with a weak D call TRBD1 (5 bases). CDR1 is LNHDA, CDR2 SQIVND, per germline (reference sequence). The V end lost 10 bases, the J end lost 3 bases, and 13 bases lay between the germline ends. This CDR3 has 13 amino acids. CDR3 protein: CATEDRANQPQHF. CDR3 nucleotide sequence: TGTGCCACCGAAGACAGAGCCAATCAGCCCCAGCATTTT.

The chain employs TRBV7-2 and TRBJ1-2; the D gene is possibly TRBD1 (5 bases). The CDR3 totals 11 residues. The germline gives CDR1 SGHTA, CDR2 FQGNSA. V was clipped by 5 bases and J by 7 bases, with 8 bases between them. CDR3 amino acids: CASSRRGGYTF. As DNA, the CDR3 is TGTGCCAGCAGCCGGAGGGGTGGCTACACCTTC.